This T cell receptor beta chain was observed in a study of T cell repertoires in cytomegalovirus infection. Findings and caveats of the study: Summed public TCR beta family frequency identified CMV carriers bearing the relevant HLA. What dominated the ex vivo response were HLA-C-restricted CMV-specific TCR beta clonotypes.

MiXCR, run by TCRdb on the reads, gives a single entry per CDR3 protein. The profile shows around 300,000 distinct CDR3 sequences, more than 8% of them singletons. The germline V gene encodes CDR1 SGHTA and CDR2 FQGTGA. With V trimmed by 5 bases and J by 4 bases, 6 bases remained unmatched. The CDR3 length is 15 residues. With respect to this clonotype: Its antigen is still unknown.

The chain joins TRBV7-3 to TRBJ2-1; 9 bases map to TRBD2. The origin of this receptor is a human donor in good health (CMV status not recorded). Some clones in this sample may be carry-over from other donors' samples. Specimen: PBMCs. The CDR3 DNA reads TGTGCCAGCAGCCCCCAGCTAGCGGGGTACAATGAGCAGTTCTTC. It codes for CASSPQLAGYNEQFF.